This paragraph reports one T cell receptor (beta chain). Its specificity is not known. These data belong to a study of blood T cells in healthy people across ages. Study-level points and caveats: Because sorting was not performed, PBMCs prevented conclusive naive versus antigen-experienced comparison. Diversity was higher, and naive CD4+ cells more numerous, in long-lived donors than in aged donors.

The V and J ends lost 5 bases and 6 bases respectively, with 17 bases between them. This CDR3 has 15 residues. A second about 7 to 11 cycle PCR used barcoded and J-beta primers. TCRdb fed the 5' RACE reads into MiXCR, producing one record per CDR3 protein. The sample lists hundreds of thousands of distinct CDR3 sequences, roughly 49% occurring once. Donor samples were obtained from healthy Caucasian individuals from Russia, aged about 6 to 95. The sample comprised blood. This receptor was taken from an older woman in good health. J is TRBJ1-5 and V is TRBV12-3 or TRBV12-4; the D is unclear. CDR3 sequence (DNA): TGTGCCAGCAGTCCGGGAGTGGGAGTTGGTCAGCCCCAGCATTTT. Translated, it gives CASSPGVGVGQPQHF.